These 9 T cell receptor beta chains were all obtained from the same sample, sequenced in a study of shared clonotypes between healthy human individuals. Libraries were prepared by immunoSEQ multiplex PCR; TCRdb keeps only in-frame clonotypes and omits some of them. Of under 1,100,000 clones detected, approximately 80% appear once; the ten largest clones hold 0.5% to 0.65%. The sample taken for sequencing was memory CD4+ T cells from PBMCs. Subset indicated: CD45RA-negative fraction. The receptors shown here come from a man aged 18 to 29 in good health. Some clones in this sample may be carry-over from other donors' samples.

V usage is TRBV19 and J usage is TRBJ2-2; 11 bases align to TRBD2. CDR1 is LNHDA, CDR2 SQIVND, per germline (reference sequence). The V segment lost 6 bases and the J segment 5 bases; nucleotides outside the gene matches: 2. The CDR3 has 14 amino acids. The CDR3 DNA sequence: TGTGCCAGTAGCCTAGCGGGAGGAACCGGGGAGCTGTTTTTT. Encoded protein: CASSLAGGTGELFF.

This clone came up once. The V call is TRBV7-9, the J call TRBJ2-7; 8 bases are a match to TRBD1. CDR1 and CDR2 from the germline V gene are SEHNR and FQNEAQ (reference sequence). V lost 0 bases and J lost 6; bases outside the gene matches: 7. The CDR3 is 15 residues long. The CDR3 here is CASSLAGQGASEQYF. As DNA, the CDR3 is TGTGCCAGCAGCTTAGCGGGGCAGGGGGCTTCCGAGCAGTACTTC.

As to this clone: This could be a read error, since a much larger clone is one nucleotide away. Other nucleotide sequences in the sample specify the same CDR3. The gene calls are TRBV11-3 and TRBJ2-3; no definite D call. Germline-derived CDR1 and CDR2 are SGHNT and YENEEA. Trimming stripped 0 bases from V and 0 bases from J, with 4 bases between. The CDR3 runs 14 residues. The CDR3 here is CASSLDGSTDTQYF. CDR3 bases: TGTGCCAGCAGCTTAGATGGCAGCACAGATACGCAGTATTTT.

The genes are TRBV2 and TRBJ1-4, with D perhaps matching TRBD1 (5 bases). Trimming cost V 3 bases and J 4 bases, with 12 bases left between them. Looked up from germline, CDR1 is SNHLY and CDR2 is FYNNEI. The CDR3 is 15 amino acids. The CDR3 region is CASSDGGNGNEKLFF. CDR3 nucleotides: TGTGCCAGCAGTGATGGGGGTAACGGTAATGAAAAACTGTTTTTT.

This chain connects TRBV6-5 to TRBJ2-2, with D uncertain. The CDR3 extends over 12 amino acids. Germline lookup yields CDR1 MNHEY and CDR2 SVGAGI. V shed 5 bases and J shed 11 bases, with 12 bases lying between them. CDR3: CASSQDTHELFF. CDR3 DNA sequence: TGTGCCAGCAGTCAGGATACCCACGAGCTGTTTTTT.

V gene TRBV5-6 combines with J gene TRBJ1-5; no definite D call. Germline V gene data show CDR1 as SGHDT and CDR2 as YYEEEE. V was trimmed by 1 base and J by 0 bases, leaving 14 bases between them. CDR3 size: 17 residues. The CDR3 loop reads CASSLYGRPFSNQPQHF. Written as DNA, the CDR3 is TGTGCCAGCAGCTTGTATGGCAGACCATTTAGCAATCAGCCCCAGCATTTT.

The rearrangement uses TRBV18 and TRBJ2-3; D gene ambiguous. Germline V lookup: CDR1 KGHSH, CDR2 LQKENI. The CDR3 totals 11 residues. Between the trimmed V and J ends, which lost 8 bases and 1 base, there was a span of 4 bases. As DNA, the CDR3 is TGTGCCAGCCGCGGCACAGATACGCAGTATTTT. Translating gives CASRGTDTQYF.

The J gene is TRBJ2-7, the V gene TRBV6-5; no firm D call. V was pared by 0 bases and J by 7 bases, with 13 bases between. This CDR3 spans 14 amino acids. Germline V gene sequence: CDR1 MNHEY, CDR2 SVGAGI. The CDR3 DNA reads TGTGCCAGCAGTTACTCGAGCGCCGGCCTGGAGCAGTACTTC. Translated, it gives CASSYSSAGLEQYF.

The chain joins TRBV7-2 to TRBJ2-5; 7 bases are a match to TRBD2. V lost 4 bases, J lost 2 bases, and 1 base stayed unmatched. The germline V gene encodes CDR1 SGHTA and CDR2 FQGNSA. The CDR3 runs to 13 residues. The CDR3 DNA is TGTGCCAGCAGCTGGGGGGGGCAAGAGACCCAGTACTTC. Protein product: CASSWGGQETQYF.